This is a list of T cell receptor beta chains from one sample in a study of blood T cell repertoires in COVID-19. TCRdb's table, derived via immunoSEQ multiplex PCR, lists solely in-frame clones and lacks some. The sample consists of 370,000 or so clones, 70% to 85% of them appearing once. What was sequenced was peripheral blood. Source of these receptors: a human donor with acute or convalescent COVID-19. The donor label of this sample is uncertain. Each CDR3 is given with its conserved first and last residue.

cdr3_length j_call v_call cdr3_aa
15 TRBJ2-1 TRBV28 CASSSTGSSYNEQFF
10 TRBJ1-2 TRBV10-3 CVAGNYGYTF
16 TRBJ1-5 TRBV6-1 CASSEAKQTSNQPQHF
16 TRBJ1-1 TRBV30 CAWSVKRSVRGTEAFF
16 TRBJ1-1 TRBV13 CASSPRTGGLLTEAFF
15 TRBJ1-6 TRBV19 CASSIVWDRSSPLHF
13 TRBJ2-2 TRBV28 CASRLSNTGELFF
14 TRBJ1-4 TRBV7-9 CASSPSGRGEKLFF
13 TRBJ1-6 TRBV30 CAWARDYNSPLHF
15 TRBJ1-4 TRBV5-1 CASSLGRGTREKLFF
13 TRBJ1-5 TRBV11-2 CASSLDRAQPQHF
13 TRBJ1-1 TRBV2 CASHREENTEAFF
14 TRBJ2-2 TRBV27 CASSPDRNTGELFF
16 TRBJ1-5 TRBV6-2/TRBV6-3 CASSRPAGTGKQPQHF
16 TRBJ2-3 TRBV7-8 CASSFSGGASTDTQYF
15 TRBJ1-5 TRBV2 CASSETFSGSQPQHF
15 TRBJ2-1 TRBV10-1 CASSEGTSGNNEQFF
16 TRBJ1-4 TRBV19 CASSLGQGAPNEKLFF
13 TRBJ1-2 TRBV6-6 CASRGQGTYGYTF
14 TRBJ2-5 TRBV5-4 CASRAAGGQETQYF
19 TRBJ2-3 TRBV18 CASSLRGPSSGSTPDTQYF
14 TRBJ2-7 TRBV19 CASSPTSGSDEQYF
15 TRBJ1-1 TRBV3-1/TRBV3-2 CASSTRQGSVGAAFF
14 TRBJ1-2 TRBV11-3 CASSFGGRGYGYTF
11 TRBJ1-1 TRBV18 CASQGNTEAFF
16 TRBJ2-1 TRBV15 CATSRDILAGGNEQFF
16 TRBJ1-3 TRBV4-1 CASSRGGEFSGNTIYF
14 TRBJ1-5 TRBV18 CASSPRSSNQPQHF
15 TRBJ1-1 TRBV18 CASSPPQGGYTEAFF
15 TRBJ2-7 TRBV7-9 CASTKSGTGTYEQYF